Listed below are T cell receptor beta chains from one sample, sequenced in a study of T cell repertoires in cytomegalovirus infection. These receptors are not linked to any known antigen. TCRdb used MiXCR to reprocess the reads, holding one entry per CDR3 protein. The sample lists fewer than 900,000 distinct CDR3 sequences, just under 30% seen once, with around 13% in the top ten. The sample consisted of cultured CD8+ T cells from PBMCs, taken from culture after CMV antigen stimulation. The receptor source for this set is a human donor in good health (CMV status not recorded). Some clones in this sample may be carry-over from other donors' samples. The CDR3 runs from the conserved cysteine through the conserved F or W. D genes are given only for firm matches. Expanded clones get a size class; other rows say once, few or many, or leave the size out.

abundance: NA; j_gene: TRBJ1-3; d_gene: NA; v_gene: TRBV4-2; CDR3nt: TGTGCCAGCAGCCAAGACATGTATGGCTCTGGAAACACCATATATTTT; CDR3aa: CASSQDMYGSGNTIYF
abundance: many; j_gene: TRBJ2-1; d_gene: NA; v_gene: TRBV6-1; CDR3nt: TGTGCCAGCAGTGATGGAAAGCGGGTCTACAATGAGCAGTTCTTC; CDR3aa: CASSDGKRVYNEQFF
abundance: NA; j_gene: TRBJ2-5; d_gene: NA; v_gene: TRBV4-2; CDR3nt: TGTGCCAGCAGCCAAGAAGGGTCAGATCAAGAGACCCAGTACTTC; CDR3aa: CASSQEGSDQETQYF
abundance: NA; j_gene: TRBJ2-7; d_gene: NA; v_gene: TRBV27; CDR3nt: TGTGCCACCGGAGAGGCTTCCTACGAGCAGTACTTC; CDR3aa: CATGEASYEQYF
abundance: NA; j_gene: TRBJ1-2; d_gene: NA; v_gene: TRBV19; CDR3nt: TGTGCCAGTAGTATAGGTCTGCAGGCCAACTATGGCTACACCTTC; CDR3aa: CASSIGLQANYGYTF
abundance: NA; j_gene: TRBJ2-7; d_gene: NA; v_gene: TRBV5-6; CDR3nt: TGTGCCAGCAGCCCGCTAGTGGGGATCGGGGCCTACGAGCAGTACTTC; CDR3aa: CASSPLVGIGAYEQYF
abundance: NA; j_gene: TRBJ2-7; d_gene: NA; v_gene: TRBV6-5; CDR3nt: TGTGCCAGCAGTTACTCGGGTGACACAACCTACGAGCAGTACTTC; CDR3aa: CASSYSGDTTYEQYF
abundance: few; j_gene: TRBJ1-2; d_gene: NA; v_gene: TRBV5-1; CDR3nt: TGCGCCAGCAGCTTGACCCGGGACGCCGGTCCTAACTATGGCTACACCTTC; CDR3aa: CASSLTRDAGPNYGYTF
abundance: few; j_gene: TRBJ1-6; d_gene: NA; v_gene: TRBV6-5; CDR3nt: TGTGCCAGCAGTTACAGCACTGATTATAATTCACCCCTCCACTTT; CDR3aa: CASSYSTDYNSPLHF
abundance: NA; j_gene: TRBJ2-7; d_gene: NA; v_gene: TRBV2; CDR3nt: TGTGCCAGCCAAGAGGGGGGGGAAGAAACGTGGTACGAGCAGTACTTC; CDR3aa: CASQEGGEETWYEQYF
abundance: NA; j_gene: TRBJ1-4; d_gene: NA; v_gene: TRBV11-2; CDR3nt: TGTGCCAGCAGCTTAGTCTGGGATGAAGAAAAACTGTTTTTT; CDR3aa: CASSLVWDEEKLFF
abundance: once; j_gene: TRBJ2-3; d_gene: NA; v_gene: TRBV18; CDR3nt: TGTGCCAGCTCAGCCGGGACGGATCGTTCTACAGATACGCAGTATTTT; CDR3aa: CASSAGTDRSTDTQYF
abundance: many; j_gene: TRBJ1-1; d_gene: NA; v_gene: TRBV7-9; CDR3nt: TGTGCCAGCAGCTTAGACAGAGAGAACACTGAAGCTTTCTTT; CDR3aa: CASSLDRENTEAFF
abundance: NA; j_gene: TRBJ2-2; d_gene: NA; v_gene: TRBV6-2/TRBV6-3; CDR3nt: TGTGCCAGCAGTTACCCTCAGGTCACGGCTCCCACCGGGGAGCTGTTTTTT; CDR3aa: CASSYPQVTAPTGELFF
abundance: few; j_gene: TRBJ1-3; d_gene: NA; v_gene: TRBV7-8; CDR3nt: TGTGCCAGCAGCCACGGAGAGACCGGAAACACCATATATTTT; CDR3aa: CASSHGETGNTIYF
abundance: NA; j_gene: TRBJ1-5; d_gene: NA; v_gene: TRBV7-9; CDR3nt: TGTGCCAGCAGCCCCCCAGGCAGGGAGCAGCCCCAGCATTTT; CDR3aa: CASSPPGREQPQHF
abundance: NA; j_gene: TRBJ2-3; d_gene: NA; v_gene: TRBV5-8; CDR3nt: TGTGCCAGCAGCTTGGTGCGGGATAGTACAGATACGCAGTATTTT; CDR3aa: CASSLVRDSTDTQYF
abundance: NA; j_gene: TRBJ1-5; d_gene: NA; v_gene: TRBV5-6; CDR3nt: TGTGCCAGCAGCTCAGGGGTCAATCAGCCCCAGCATTTT; CDR3aa: CASSSGVNQPQHF
abundance: few; j_gene: TRBJ2-1; d_gene: TRBD1; v_gene: TRBV10-3; CDR3nt: TGTGCCATCAGTGACCCTGACAGGGCGGCCTACAATGAGCAGTTCTTC; CDR3aa: CAISDPDRAAYNEQFF
abundance: NA; j_gene: TRBJ2-7; d_gene: NA; v_gene: TRBV7-6; CDR3nt: TGTGCCAGCAGCTTAGCGGGGGGGACAGGCTTCAACGAGCAGTACTTC; CDR3aa: CASSLAGGTGFNEQYF
abundance: few; j_gene: TRBJ2-7; d_gene: TRBD1; v_gene: TRBV27; CDR3nt: TGTGCCAGCAGGCTCGCGACAGGGGGCTTTTACGAGCAGTACTTC; CDR3aa: CASRLATGGFYEQYF
abundance: few; j_gene: TRBJ2-3; d_gene: NA; v_gene: TRBV6-9; CDR3nt: TGTGCCAACGGTGCTCGGACAGCCCCGACAGATACGCAGTATTTT; CDR3aa: CANGARTAPTDTQYF
abundance: many; j_gene: TRBJ2-3; d_gene: TRBD2; v_gene: TRBV7-2; CDR3nt: TGTGCCAGCAGCCGGAGCGGGGAGGTCAGAAATACGCAGTATTTT; CDR3aa: CASSRSGEVRNTQYF
abundance: NA; j_gene: TRBJ2-1; d_gene: NA; v_gene: TRBV6-2/TRBV6-3; CDR3nt: TGTGCCAGCACCTTAAGAAGTCACTACAATGAGCAGTTCTTC; CDR3aa: CASTLRSHYNEQFF
abundance: few; j_gene: TRBJ1-1; d_gene: NA; v_gene: TRBV27; CDR3nt: TGTGCCAGCAGTTTATCGTCACGGGAGGTAGCTTTCTTT; CDR3aa: CASSLSSREVAFF
abundance: few; j_gene: TRBJ1-5; d_gene: NA; v_gene: TRBV6-6; CDR3nt: TGTGCCAGCAGTTACTTGGGGGGCGCGGGTGATGAGCCCCAGCATTTT; CDR3aa: CASSYLGGAGDEPQHF
abundance: few; j_gene: TRBJ2-5; d_gene: TRBD2; v_gene: TRBV6-1; CDR3nt: TGTGCCAGTATCAGGGCTAGCGGGGATCAAGAGACCCAGTACTTC; CDR3aa: CASIRASGDQETQYF
abundance: NA; j_gene: TRBJ2-5; d_gene: NA; v_gene: TRBV6-1; CDR3nt: TGTGCCAGCAGCCCTTGGGCGCGGGGGCCTGCAGAGACCCAGTACTTC; CDR3aa: CASSPWARGPAETQYF
abundance: NA; j_gene: TRBJ1-4; d_gene: TRBD1; v_gene: TRBV7-2; CDR3nt: TGTGCCAGCAGCGTAAATACAGGGGTCGGGGAAAAACTGTTTTTT; CDR3aa: CASSVNTGVGEKLFF